The TCR beta chain described here comes from a study of blood T cell repertoires in COVID-19. The wider study: Collection of acute and convalescent COVID-19 samples took place in the United States, Italy and Spain. T cells, B-cell-depleted T cells, or PBMCs provided the cDNA or gDNA that served as material.

Germline CDR1 and CDR2: GTSNPN and SVGIG (reference sequence). CDR3 length equals 14 residues. The junction had 4 bases not matched to a gene; V was cut back by 0 bases and J by 5 bases. Original data processing: By means of reference gene primer amplification, nucleated cell counts were estimated. Measured with immunoSEQ multiplex PCR; TCRdb has only the in-frame clones, and not every one. That table furnishes V, J and clone size, whereas the DNA furnished D and trimming. The table lists more than 200,000 clones, 86% of them singletons. This clonotype was sampled from a woman in her 50s with acute or convalescent COVID-19. V gene TRBV30 combines with J gene TRBJ2-4; 7 positions match TRBD2. The sequenced material came from peripheral blood. CDR3 loop: CAWSVVGGQNIQYF. In DNA form, the CDR3 reads TGTGCCTGGAGTGTGGTGGGAGGGCAAAACATTCAGTACTTC.